The 5 T cell receptor beta chains listed next were all sequenced from one sample in a study of early T cells in non-severe SARS-CoV-2 infection. Using its own MiXCR run on the 5' RACE reads, TCRdb lists one record per CDR3 protein. The profile shows about 83,000 distinct CDR3 sequences, 10% of them singletons. The material was whole blood, obtained at baseline. These receptors came from an adult who was a healthcare worker with PCR-confirmed SARS-CoV-2 infection or an uninfected control (not recorded which).

The chain employs TRBV20-1 and TRBJ2-3; D not resolved. The germline CDR1 and CDR2 sequences are DFQATT and SNEGSKA (reference sequence). There are 14 residues in the CDR3. Trimming cost V 3 bases and J 0 bases, with 10 bases left between them. For the CDR3, the DNA is TGCAGTGCTAGTTATGGCGAAAGCACAGATACGCAGTATTTT. Encoded protein: CSASYGESTDTQYF.

The chain joins TRBV5-1 to TRBJ2-1, with TRBD2 matching 11 bases. The CDR3 sequence is 17 residues long. J was trimmed by 5 bases and V by 2 bases; bases with no gene match: 9. Germline V lookup: CDR1 SGHRS, CDR2 YFSETQ. CDR3 DNA sequence: TGCGCCAGCAGCTTTGGTGGGGGGACTAGCGGAAACAATGAGCAGTTCTTC. Its translation: CASSFGGGTSGNNEQFF.

This clonotype appeared many times. The chain combines TRBV20-1 with TRBJ2-7; either TRBD1 or TRBD2 may supply D (7 bases each). Germline CDR1 is DFQATT and CDR2 is SNEGSKA (reference sequence). The CDR3 extends over 14 amino acids. Trimming shortened V by 6 bases and J by 0 bases, and 15 bases separated the two germline ends. In nucleotides, the CDR3 is TGCAGTGCCAGGGGGGGCCCAAGCTCCTACGAGCAGTACTTC. Protein: CSARGGPSSYEQYF.

The chain has TRBV2 and TRBJ2-7; TRBD1 matches at 7 bases. Germline V gene data show CDR1 as SNHLY and CDR2 as FYNNEI. Losses at the gene ends were 4 bases for V and 3 bases for J; bases not matched to a gene: 3. The CDR3 sequence is 13 residues long. The CDR3 nucleotides read TGTGCCAGCAGTGGACAGGGAGTCTACGAGCAGTACTTC. Translated: CASSGQGVYEQYF.

In this sample, this clonotype turned up many times. The V gene is TRBV28, the J gene TRBJ2-7; D is possibly TRBD2 (5 bases). Trimming stripped 6 bases from V and 2 bases from J, with 8 bases between. The CDR3 totals 12 residues. Germline-derived CDR1 and CDR2 are MDHEN and SYDVKM. CDR3: CASRPGAYEQYF. CDR3 DNA: TGTGCCAGCAGGCCCGGGGCCTACGAGCAGTACTTC.